There are a few counts of the clone carrying this T cell receptor (beta chain). Extraction and reverse transcription of RNA yielded cDNA as the sequencing template. The data were produced by immunoSEQ multiplex PCR, yet TCRdb's version contains in-frame clones alone and is incomplete. The table records under 25,000 clones, about 63% of them present only once. Germline CDR1 is MGHRA and CDR2 is YSYEKL. With V trimmed by 0 bases and J by 12 bases, 8 bases remained unmatched. The CDR3 runs 16 residues. Treatment here: oral pan-JAK inhibitor, 5-10 mg twice daily. Collection of lesional scalp punch biopsies and peripheral blood was performed in alopecia areata patients. These data come from a study of CD8+ T cells in alopecia areata. Turning to the study itself: Administration of oral tofacitinib to treated patients was at 5 to 10 mg twice daily.

The sequenced sample was skin, obtained at week 4, from a patient treated with tofacitinib. The sequence came from a human donor with alopecia areata. The chain employs TRBV4-1 and TRBJ2-1; 13 bases line up with TRBD2. The CDR3 loop reads CASSQEPTSGRQGQFF. The CDR3 DNA is TGCGCCAGCAGCCAAGAACCGACTAGCGGGAGGCAGGGGCAGTTCTTC.